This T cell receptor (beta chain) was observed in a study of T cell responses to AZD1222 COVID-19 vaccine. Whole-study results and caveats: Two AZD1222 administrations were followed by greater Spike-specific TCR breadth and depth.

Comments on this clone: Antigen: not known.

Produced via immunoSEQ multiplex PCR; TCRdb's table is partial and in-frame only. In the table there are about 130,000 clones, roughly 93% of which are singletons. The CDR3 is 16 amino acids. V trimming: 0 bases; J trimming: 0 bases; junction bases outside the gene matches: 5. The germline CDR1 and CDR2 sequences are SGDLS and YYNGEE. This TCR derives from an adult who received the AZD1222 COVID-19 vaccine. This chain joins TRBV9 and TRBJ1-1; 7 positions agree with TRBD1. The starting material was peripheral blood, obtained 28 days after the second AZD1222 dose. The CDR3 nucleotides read TGTGCCAGCAGCGTAGTTGGGGGACAGCTGAACACTGAAGCTTTCTTT. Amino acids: CASSVVGGQLNTEAFF. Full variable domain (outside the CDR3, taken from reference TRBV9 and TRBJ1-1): DSGVTQTPKHLITATGQRVTLRCSPRSGDLSVYWYQQSLDQGLQFLIQYYNGEERAKGNILERFSAQQFPDLHSELNLSSLELGDSALYFCASSVVGGQLNTEAFFGQGTRLTVV.